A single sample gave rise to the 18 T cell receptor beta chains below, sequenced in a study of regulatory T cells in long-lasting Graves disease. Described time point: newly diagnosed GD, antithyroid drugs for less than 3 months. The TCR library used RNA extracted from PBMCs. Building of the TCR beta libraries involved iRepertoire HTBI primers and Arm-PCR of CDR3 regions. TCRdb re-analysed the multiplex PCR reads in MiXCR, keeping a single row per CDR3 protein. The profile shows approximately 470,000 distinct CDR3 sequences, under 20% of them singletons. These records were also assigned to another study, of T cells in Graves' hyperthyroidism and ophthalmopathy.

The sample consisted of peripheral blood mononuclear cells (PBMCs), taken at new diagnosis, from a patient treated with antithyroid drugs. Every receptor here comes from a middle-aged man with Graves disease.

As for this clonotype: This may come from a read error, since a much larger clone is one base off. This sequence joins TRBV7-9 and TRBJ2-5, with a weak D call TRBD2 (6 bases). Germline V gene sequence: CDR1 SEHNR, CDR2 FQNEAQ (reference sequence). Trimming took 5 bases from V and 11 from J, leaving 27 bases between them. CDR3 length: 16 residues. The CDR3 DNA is TGTGCCAGCAGCGATTCATGGCGGGACTCCTACAATGAGCAGTACTTC. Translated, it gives CASSDSWRDSYNEQYF.

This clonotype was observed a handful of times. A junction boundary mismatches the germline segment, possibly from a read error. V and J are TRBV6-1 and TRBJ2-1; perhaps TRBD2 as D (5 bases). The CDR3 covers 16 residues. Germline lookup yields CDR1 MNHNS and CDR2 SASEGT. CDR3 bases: TGTGTCAGCAGTGGAGATCTAGGAGGCTTCTACAATGAGCAGTTCTTC. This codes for CVSSGDLGGFYNEQFF.

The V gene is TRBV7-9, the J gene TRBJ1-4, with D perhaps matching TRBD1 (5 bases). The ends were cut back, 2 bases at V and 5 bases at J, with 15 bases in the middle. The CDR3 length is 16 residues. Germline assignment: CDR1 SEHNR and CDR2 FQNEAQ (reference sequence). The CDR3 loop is CASSLWDAGENEKLFF. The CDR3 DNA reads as TGTGCCAGCAGCTTATGGGACGCCGGGGAAAATGAAAAACTGTTTTTT.

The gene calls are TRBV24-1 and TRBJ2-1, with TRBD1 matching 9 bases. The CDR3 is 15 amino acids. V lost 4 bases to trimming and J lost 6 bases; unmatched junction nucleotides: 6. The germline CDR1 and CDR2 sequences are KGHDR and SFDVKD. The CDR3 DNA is TGTGCCACCAGTGACCCGGGACAGGGAGGCAATGAGCAGTTCTTC. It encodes CATSDPGQGGNEQFF.

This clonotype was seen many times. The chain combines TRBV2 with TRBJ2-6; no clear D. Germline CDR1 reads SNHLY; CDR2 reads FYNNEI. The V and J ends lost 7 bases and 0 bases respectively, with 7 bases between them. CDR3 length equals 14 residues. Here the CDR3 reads CASKRASGANVLTF. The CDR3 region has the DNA TGTGCCAGCAAAAGGGCCTCTGGGGCCAACGTCCTGACTTTC. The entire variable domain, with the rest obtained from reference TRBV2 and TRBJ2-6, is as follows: EPEVTQTPSHQVTQMGQEVILRCVPISNHLYFYWYRQILGQKVEFLVSFYNNEISEKSEIFDDQFSVERPDGSNFTLKIRSTKLEDSAMYFCASKRASGANVLTFGAGSRLTVL.

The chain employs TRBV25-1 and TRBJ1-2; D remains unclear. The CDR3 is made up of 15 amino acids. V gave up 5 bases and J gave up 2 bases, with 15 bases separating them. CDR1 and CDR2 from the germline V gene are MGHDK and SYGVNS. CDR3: CASSPLQTSNYGYTF. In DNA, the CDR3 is TGTGCCAGCAGTCCTCTACAGACGTCGAACTATGGCTACACCTTC.

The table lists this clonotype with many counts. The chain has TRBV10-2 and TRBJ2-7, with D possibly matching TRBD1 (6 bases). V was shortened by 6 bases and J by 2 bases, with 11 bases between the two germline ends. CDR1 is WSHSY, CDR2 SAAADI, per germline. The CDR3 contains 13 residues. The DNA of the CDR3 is TGCGCCAGCAGACCAGGGGCAACCTACGAGCAGTACTTC. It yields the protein CASRPGATYEQYF.

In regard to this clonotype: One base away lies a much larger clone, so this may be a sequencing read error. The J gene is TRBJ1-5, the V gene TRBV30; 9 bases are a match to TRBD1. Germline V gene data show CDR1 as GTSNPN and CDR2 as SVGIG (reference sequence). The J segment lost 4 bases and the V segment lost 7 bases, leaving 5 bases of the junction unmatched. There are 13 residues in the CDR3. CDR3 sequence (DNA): TGTGCCTTGCAACAGGGGGCAAATCAGCCCCAGCATTTT. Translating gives CALQQGANQPQHF.

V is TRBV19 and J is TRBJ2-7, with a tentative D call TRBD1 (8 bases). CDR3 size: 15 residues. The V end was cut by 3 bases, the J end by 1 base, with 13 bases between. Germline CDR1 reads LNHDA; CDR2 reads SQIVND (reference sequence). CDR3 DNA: TGTGCCAGTAGTATTTACAGGGGGGGATCCTACGAGCAGTACTTC. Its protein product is CASSIYRGGSYEQYF.

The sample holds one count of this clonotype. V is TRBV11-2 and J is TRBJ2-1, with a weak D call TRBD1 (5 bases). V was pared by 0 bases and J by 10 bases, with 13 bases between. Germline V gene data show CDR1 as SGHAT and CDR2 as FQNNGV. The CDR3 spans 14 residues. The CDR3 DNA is TGTGCCAGCAGCTTAGAGTCGGCAGGGCGAGAGCAGTTCTTC. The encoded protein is CASSLESAGREQFF.

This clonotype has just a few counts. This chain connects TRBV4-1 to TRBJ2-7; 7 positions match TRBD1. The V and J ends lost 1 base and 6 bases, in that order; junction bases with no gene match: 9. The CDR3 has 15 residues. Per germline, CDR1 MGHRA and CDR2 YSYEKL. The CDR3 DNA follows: TGCGCCAGCAGCCAAGCCCCGGGACAGTCCCGCGAGCAGTACTTC. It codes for CASSQAPGQSREQYF.

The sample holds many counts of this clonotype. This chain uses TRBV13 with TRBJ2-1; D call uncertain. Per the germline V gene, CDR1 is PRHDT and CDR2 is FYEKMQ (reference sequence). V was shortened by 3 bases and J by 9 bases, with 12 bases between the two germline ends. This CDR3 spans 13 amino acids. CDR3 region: CASSFELVGEQFF. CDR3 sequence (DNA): TGTGCCAGCAGCTTCGAGTTGGTGGGTGAGCAGTTCTTC.

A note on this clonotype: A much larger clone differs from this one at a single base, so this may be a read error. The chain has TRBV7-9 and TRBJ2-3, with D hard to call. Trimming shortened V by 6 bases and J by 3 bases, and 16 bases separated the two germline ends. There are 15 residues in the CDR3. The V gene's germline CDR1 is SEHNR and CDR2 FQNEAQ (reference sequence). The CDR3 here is CASRNEKGITDTQYF. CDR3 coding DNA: TGTGCCAGCAGAAACGAAAAAGGGATAACAGATACGCAGTATTTT.

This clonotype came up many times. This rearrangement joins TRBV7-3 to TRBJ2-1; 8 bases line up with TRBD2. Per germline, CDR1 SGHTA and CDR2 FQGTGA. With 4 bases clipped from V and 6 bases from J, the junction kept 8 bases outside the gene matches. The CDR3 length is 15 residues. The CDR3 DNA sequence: TGTGCCAGCAGCTCACGGGGGGGGGGATTCAATGAGCAGTTCTTC. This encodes CASSSRGGGFNEQFF. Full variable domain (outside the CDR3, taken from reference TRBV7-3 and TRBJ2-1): GAGVSQTPSNKVTEKGKYVELRCDPISGHTALYWYRQSLGQGPEFLIYFQGTGAADDSGLPNDRFFAVRPEGSVSTLKIQRTERGDSAVYLCASSSRGGGFNEQFFGPGTRLTVL.

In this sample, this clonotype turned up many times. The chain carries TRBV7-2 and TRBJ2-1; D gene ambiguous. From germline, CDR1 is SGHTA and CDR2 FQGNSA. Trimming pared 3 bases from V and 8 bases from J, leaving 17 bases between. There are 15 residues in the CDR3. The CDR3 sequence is CASSFRARVGDEQFF. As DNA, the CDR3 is TGTGCCAGCAGCTTCCGCGCTCGTGTAGGCGATGAGCAGTTCTTC.

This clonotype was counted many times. In DNA form, the CDR3 reads TGTGCCACCAGTGATCGGGCCCGCTACGAGCAGTACTTC. Amino acid sequence: CATSDRARYEQYF. The genes are TRBV24-1 and TRBJ2-7; D is uncertain. Germline CDR1 reads KGHDR; CDR2 reads SFDVKD. The CDR3 sequence is 13 residues long. The V end was cut by 3 bases, the J end by 3 bases, with 8 bases between.

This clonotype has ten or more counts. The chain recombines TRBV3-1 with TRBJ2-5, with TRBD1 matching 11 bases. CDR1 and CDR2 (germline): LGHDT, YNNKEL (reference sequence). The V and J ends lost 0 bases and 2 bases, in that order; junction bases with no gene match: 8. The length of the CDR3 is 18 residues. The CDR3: CASSQDRKGTGGQETQYF. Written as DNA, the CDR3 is TGTGCCAGCAGCCAAGACCGAAAGGGGACAGGGGGACAAGAGACCCAGTACTTC.

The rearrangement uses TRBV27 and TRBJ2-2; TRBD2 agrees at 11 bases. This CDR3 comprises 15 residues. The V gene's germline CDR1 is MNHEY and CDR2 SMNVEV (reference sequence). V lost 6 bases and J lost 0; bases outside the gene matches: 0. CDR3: CASRLAGANTGELFF. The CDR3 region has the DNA TGTGCCAGCAGACTAGCGGGAGCGAACACCGGGGAGCTGTTTTTT.